Listed below are T cell receptor beta chains from one sample, sequenced in a study of cytomegalovirus exposure and HLA in healthy donors. The table came from immunoSEQ multiplex PCR; TCRdb's copy has only in-frame clones and leaves some out. The data hold 100,000 to 150,000 clones, with 76% observed a single time. The source material was PBMCs. All receptors come from a man aged 45 to 65 in good health and CMV-seronegative. Each CDR3 is given with its conserved first and last residue. D genes are given only for firm matches. Size is omitted from some rows. Given values are once, few, many or a class for expanded clones.

- | TRBJ1-2 | few | TRBV7-2 | CASSFQGIGYGYTF | TGTGCCAGCAGCTTCCAGGGCATAGGCTATGGCTACACCTTC
TRBD2 | TRBJ2-3 | - | TRBV10-1 | CASSVGLAGTGDTQYF | TGCGCCAGCAGTGTCGGACTAGCGGGGACCGGTGATACGCAGTATTTT
- | TRBJ2-1 | - | TRBV7-2 | CASSLNQAGTNNEQFF | TGTGCCAGCAGCTTAAATCAGGCGGGGACGAACAATGAGCAGTTCTTC
- | TRBJ2-7 | - | TRBV7-9 | CASSLQGKRYEQYF | TGTGCCAGCAGCTTACAGGGGAAACGGTACGAGCAGTACTTC
TRBD1 | TRBJ1-5 | - | TRBV6-1 | CASMGTGGWQPQHF | TGTGCCAGCATGGGGACAGGGGGTTGGCAGCCCCAGCATTTT
- | TRBJ1-1 | - | TRBV4-2 | CASSQELLSGYASEAFF | TGTGCCAGCAGCCAAGAGCTTTTATCAGGGTACGCGTCTGAAGCTTTCTTT
- | TRBJ2-3 | - | TRBV20-1 | CSAGVTDTQYF | TGCAGTGCAGGAGTCACAGATACGCAGTATTTT
- | TRBJ1-3 | - | TRBV19 | CASRADRASGNTIYF | TGTGCCAGTAGGGCGGACAGAGCCTCTGGAAACACCATATATTTT
- | TRBJ1-5 | few | TRBV7-2 | CASSLGGDWRNQPQHF | TGTGCCAGCAGCTTAGGGGGGGATTGGCGGAATCAGCCCCAGCATTTT
- | TRBJ2-1 | - | TRBV5-6 | CASSLGQGAYNEQFF | TGTGCCAGCAGCTTGGGGCAGGGTGCCTACAATGAGCAGTTCTTC
- | TRBJ1-1 | - | TRBV7-8 | CASTYRAGRSMGTEAFF | TGTGCCAGCACCTATCGGGCAGGGCGAAGCATGGGCACTGAAGCTTTCTTT
- | TRBJ2-3 | - | TRBV9 | CASSGRAIEDTQYF | TGTGCCAGCAGCGGGAGAGCGATCGAAGATACGCAGTATTTT
- | TRBJ1-2 | - | TRBV7-2 | CASSLVSSLFGGYTF | TGTGCCAGCAGCTTGGTATCGTCGCTTTTCGGGGGCTACACCTTC
- | TRBJ2-2 | - | TRBV7-6 | CASSPRIALDTGELFF | TGTGCCAGCAGCCCCCGAATAGCCCTGGACACCGGGGAGCTGTTTTTT
TRBD1 | TRBJ2-3 | once | TRBV18 | CASSPKQGANTDTQYF | TGTGCCAGCTCACCAAAACAGGGGGCTAACACAGATACGCAGTATTTT
TRBD2 | TRBJ2-6 | - | TRBV4-1 | CASSPLLIPGLAASSGANVLTF | TGCGCCAGCAGCCCGCTCCTCATCCCGGGACTAGCGGCTTCCTCTGGGGCCAACGTCCTGACTTTC
- | TRBJ1-4 | - | TRBV28 | CASSFPGGSNEKLFF | TGTGCCAGCAGTTTCCCGGGGGGGTCTAATGAAAAACTGTTTTTT
- | TRBJ1-1 | - | TRBV14 | CASSWAVGENTEAFF | TGTGCCAGCAGCTGGGCTGTAGGGGAGAACACTGAAGCTTTCTTT
- | TRBJ2-3 | - | TRBV6-1 | CASSHAPRDTQYF | TGTGCCAGCAGCCACGCCCCTCGGGATACGCAGTATTTT
- | TRBJ1-3 | - | TRBV29-1 | CSVGGPAGDLRDTIYF | TGCAGCGTTGGGGGGCCCGCGGGCGATCTCAGGGACACCATATATTTT
TRBD1 | TRBJ1-1 | - | TRBV2 | CASSPGGLGAFF | TGTGCCAGCAGTCCAGGGGGCCTTGGAGCTTTCTTT
- | TRBJ2-1 | - | TRBV9 | CASSAPGDLNNEQFF | TGTGCCAGCAGCGCTCCGGGGGACCTAAACAATGAGCAGTTCTTC
TRBD1 | TRBJ1-1 | - | TRBV11-2 | CASSRGVQGRAFF | TGTGCCAGCAGCAGGGGCGTACAGGGGAGAGCTTTCTTT
TRBD2 | TRBJ2-5 | - | TRBV4-1 | CASSPGLVVGETQYF | TGCGCCAGCAGCCCGGGACTAGTTGTAGGGGAGACCCAGTACTTC
- | TRBJ2-1 | few | TRBV27 | CASSLVASGNEQFF | TGTGCCAGCAGTTTAGTGGCTAGTGGCAATGAGCAGTTCTTC
TRBD1 | TRBJ1-2 | - | TRBV5-1 | CASSLAGTGEYGYTF | TGCGCCAGCAGCTTGGCCGGGACAGGGGAATATGGCTACACCTTC
- | TRBJ2-1 | - | TRBV2 | CASNGDLAAGNEQFF | TGTGCCAGCAACGGGGATTTAGCGGCAGGCAATGAGCAGTTCTTC
- | TRBJ2-7 | - | TRBV25-1 | CASSVRGWYSYEQYF | TGTGCCAGCAGTGTGAGGGGGTGGTACTCCTACGAGCAGTACTTC
TRBD1 | TRBJ1-2 | - | TRBV7-8 | CASSSRTGKDGYTF | TGTGCCAGCAGCTCTAGGACAGGGAAGGATGGCTACACCTTC
- | TRBJ2-1 | - | TRBV5-1 | CASSSGSSSFNEQFF | TGCGCCAGCAGCTCCGGGTCTTCTTCCTTCAATGAGCAGTTCTTC
- | TRBJ1-1 | - | TRBV7-6 | CASSLTAKDTEAFF | TGTGCCAGCAGCTTAACAGCAAAAGACACTGAAGCTTTCTTT
TRBD2 | TRBJ2-3 | - | TRBV5-1 | CASSFPGRRGTSGGADTQYF | TGCGCCAGCAGCTTTCCCGGGCGGCGAGGGACTAGCGGGGGGGCGGATACGCAGTATTTT
- | TRBJ1-5 | - | TRBV18 | CASSPRDTAKQHF | TGTGCCAGCTCACCACGCGACACCGCCAAACAGCATTTT
- | TRBJ2-1 | once | TRBV13 | CASSLDERNYNEQFF | TGTGCCAGCAGCTTAGATGAGCGGAACTACAATGAGCAGTTCTTC
- | TRBJ1-1 | once | TRBV4-2 | CASSLLGSHTEAFF | TGTGCCAGCAGCCTTTTGGGGAGTCACACTGAAGCTTTCTTT
- | TRBJ1-4 | - | TRBV5-1 | CASSLNGPTNEKLFF | TGCGCCAGCAGCTTGAACGGTCCAACTAATGAAAAACTGTTTTTT
- | TRBJ2-2 | - | TRBV18 | CASSPPQLRTGELFF | TGTGCCAGCTCACCTCCACAGTTACGTACCGGGGAGCTGTTTTTT
- | TRBJ2-1 | - | TRBV7-2 | CASRAERFGAGEQFF | TGTGCCAGCAGAGCTGAGCGGTTTGGTGCGGGTGAGCAGTTCTTC
- | TRBJ1-1 | - | TRBV21-1 | CAIWGGYRTEAFF | TGTGCTATCTGGGGGGGATATAGAACTGAAGCTTTCTTT
- | TRBJ2-6 | - | TRBV4-3 | CASSQGYGSGANVLTF | TGCGCCAGCAGCCAAGGCTATGGTTCTGGGGCCAACGTCCTGACTTTC
- | TRBJ1-5 | - | TRBV19 | CASSIPGGNQPQHF | TGTGCCAGTAGTATCCCTGGAGGCAATCAGCCCCAGCATTTT
- | TRBJ1-6 | - | TRBV15 | CATSSRGTGSSPLHF | TGTGCCACCAGCTCTAGGGGGACGGGGTCTAGTCCCCTCCACTTT
TRBD1 | TRBJ2-7 | - | TRBV5-4 | CASSHTPGQLFSYEQYF | TGTGCCAGCAGCCATACCCCGGGACAGCTTTTCTCCTACGAGCAGTACTTC
TRBD2 | TRBJ2-3 | - | TRBV7-3 | CASGPGGTDTQYF | TGTGCCAGCGGCCCCGGGGGGACAGATACGCAGTATTTT
- | TRBJ1-6 | few | TRBV28 | CASRADRQVSYNSPLHF | TGTGCCAGCAGGGCAGACAGGCAGGTCTCCTATAATTCACCCCTCCACTTT
TRBD2 | TRBJ2-5 | once | TRBV5-5 | CASSLTSGGLGETQYF | TGTGCCAGCAGCTTGACTAGCGGGGGTTTAGGGGAGACCCAGTACTTC
TRBD2 | TRBJ2-5 | - | TRBV2 | CASSETSGGDQETQYF | TGTGCCAGCAGTGAAACTAGCGGGGGGGACCAAGAGACCCAGTACTTC
- | TRBJ1-2 | - | TRBV6-5 | CASSAAGGVNYGYTF | TGTGCCAGCAGTGCCGCCGGAGGGGTAAACTATGGCTACACCTTC
- | TRBJ1-5 | - | TRBV7-2 | CASSLLSGQPQHF | TGTGCCAGCAGCTTGCTTTCGGGACAGCCCCAGCATTTT
TRBD1 | TRBJ1-1 | - | TRBV2 | CASRTGTGGTNTEAFF | TGTGCCAGCAGGACAGGGACAGGGGGGACGAACACTGAAGCTTTCTTT
TRBD1 | TRBJ2-1 | - | TRBV19 | CASSIGQGVWGSSYNEQFF | TGTGCCAGTAGTATCGGACAGGGGGTGTGGGGAAGCTCCTACAATGAGCAGTTCTTC
TRBD1 | TRBJ1-6 | few | TRBV9 | CASSVGQGANSPLHF | TGTGCCAGCAGCGTAGGGCAGGGGGCTAATTCACCCCTCCACTTT
- | TRBJ2-5 | - | TRBV4-2 | CASSQDAREETQYF | TGTGCCAGCAGCCAAGACGCAAGGGAGGAGACCCAGTACTTC
- | TRBJ1-6 | - | TRBV6-1 | CASSDGSYNSPLHF | TGTGCCAGCAGTGACGGCTCCTATAATTCACCCCTCCACTTT
- | TRBJ1-2 | - | TRBV27 | CASRDRVGGGYGYTF | TGTGCCAGCAGAGACCGCGTAGGGGGTGGCTATGGCTACACCTTC
TRBD2 | TRBJ2-3 | once | TRBV5-4 | CASSEGLAGYTDTQYF | TGTGCCAGCAGCGAGGGACTAGCGGGGTACACAGATACGCAGTATTTT
TRBD2 | TRBJ2-1 | - | TRBV5-1 | CASSSLSGGSSYNEQFF | TGCGCCAGCAGCTCCCTTAGCGGGGGGAGCTCCTACAATGAGCAGTTCTTC
- | TRBJ2-3 | - | TRBV9 | CASSVDPGSTDTQYF | TGTGCCAGCAGCGTAGACCCAGGGAGCACAGATACGCAGTATTTT
- | TRBJ2-3 | - | TRBV7-6 | CASSLASGAGDTQYF | TGTGCCAGCAGCTTAGCATCAGGGGCGGGAGATACGCAGTATTTT
- | TRBJ1-1 | - | TRBV29-1 | CSVATGTATEAFF | TGCAGCGTTGCGACAGGTACAGCCACTGAAGCTTTCTTT